A selection of T cell receptor beta chains follows, all from one sample in a study of T-cell memory formation after mild COVID-19. TCRdb processed the 5' RACE reads anew with MiXCR; each CDR3 protein has one entry. The data hold about 190,000 distinct CDR3 sequences, with roughly 18% observed a single time. The sample comprised PBMCs or a T cell subset sorted from them (not recorded which). All receptors derive from an adult woman who had mild COVID-19 (a few samples of this study predate the infection). Cell type and time point are not known. CDR3s include the opening cysteine and the closing phenylalanine or tryptophan. A D gene is named only where the DNA matches it firmly. Clone sizes are given selectively: once, few, many, or a class where the clone is expanded.

CDR3aa,CDR3nt,j_gene,v_gene,abundance,d_gene
CASSPRQPGSYEQYF,TGCGCCAGCAGCCCTCGGCAGCCAGGCTCCTACGAGCAGTACTTC,TRBJ2-7,TRBV5-1,.,.
CASRTGHRAGEQFF,TGTGCCAGCAGGACGGGACACCGTGCGGGTGAGCAGTTCTTC,TRBJ2-1,TRBV6-5,.,.
CSAQDRAIQPQHF,TGCAGTGCCCAGGACAGGGCCATCCAGCCCCAGCATTTT,TRBJ1-5,TRBV20-1,.,TRBD1
CASSSDGGSYNEQFF,TGCGCCAGCAGCTCCGACGGGGGCTCCTACAATGAGCAGTTCTTC,TRBJ2-1,TRBV5-1,.,.
CASRQRGTDTQYF,TGTGCCAGCAGACAGCGGGGAACAGATACGCAGTATTTT,TRBJ2-3,TRBV28,.,TRBD2
CASSPPALLANVLTF,TGTGCCAGCAGTCCGCCCGCGCTCTTGGCCAACGTCCTGACTTTC,TRBJ2-6,TRBV27,.,.
CASSLNKETQYF,TGTGCCAGCAGCTTAAACAAAGAGACCCAGTACTTC,TRBJ2-5,TRBV7-2,few,.
CASSNRQGYGYTF,TGTGCCAGCAGTAATAGACAGGGGTATGGCTACACCTTC,TRBJ1-2,TRBV6-5,few,TRBD1
CASSYRANYEQYF,TGTGCCAGCAGTTACCGGGCCAACTACGAGCAGTACTTC,TRBJ2-7,TRBV12-3/TRBV12-4,few,.
CASSRPSSYEQYF,TGTGCCAGCAGCCGCCCGAGCTCCTACGAGCAGTACTTC,TRBJ2-7,TRBV7-2,many,.
CASRAGGYNEQFF,TGTGCCAGCAGAGCGGGAGGGTACAATGAGCAGTTCTTC,TRBJ2-1,TRBV6-5,few,TRBD2
CSARQALEGHLGYTF,TGCAGTGCTAGACAGGCCCTCGAGGGGCATCTTGGCTACACCTTC,TRBJ1-2,TRBV20-1,few,.
CAWRPYAGTGGADQPQHF,TGTGCCTGGAGACCTTACGCCGGGACAGGGGGCGCCGATCAGCCCCAGCATTTT,TRBJ1-5,TRBV30,.,TRBD1
CASSLGDRVRAFF,TGTGCCAGCAGTTTAGGGGACAGGGTAAGGGCTTTCTTT,TRBJ1-1,TRBV12-3/TRBV12-4,few,TRBD1
CASSQMLDQPQHF,TGTGCCAGCAGCCAAATGTTGGATCAGCCCCAGCATTTT,TRBJ1-5,TRBV3-1,many,.
CASSPTGNQPQHF,TGTGCCAGCAGCCCCACTGGAAATCAGCCCCAGCATTTT,TRBJ1-5,TRBV7-9,.,.
CASSPPVRRAEAFF,TGTGCCAGCAGCCCTCCCGTCAGAAGGGCTGAAGCTTTCTTT,TRBJ1-1,TRBV11-2,.,.
CASSVQRNTDTQYF,TGTGCCAGCAGTGTTCAACGGAACACAGATACGCAGTATTTT,TRBJ2-3,TRBV2,few,.
CASEIRGGTNTEAFF,TGTGCCAGCGAGATACGGGGGGGGACGAACACTGAAGCTTTCTTT,TRBJ1-1,TRBV12-3/TRBV12-4,.,.
CASTRQGHQPQHF,TGTGCCAGCACCCGACAGGGACATCAGCCCCAGCATTTT,TRBJ1-5,TRBV6-2/TRBV6-3,few,TRBD1
CASSLRTGENTGELFF,TGTGCCAGCAGCTTACGGACAGGGGAGAACACCGGGGAGCTGTTTTTT,TRBJ2-2,TRBV9,.,TRBD1
CSVEELGQGFRANVLTF,TGCAGCGTTGAAGAGCTTGGACAGGGGTTCAGGGCCAACGTCCTGACTTTC,TRBJ2-6,TRBV29-1,few,TRBD1